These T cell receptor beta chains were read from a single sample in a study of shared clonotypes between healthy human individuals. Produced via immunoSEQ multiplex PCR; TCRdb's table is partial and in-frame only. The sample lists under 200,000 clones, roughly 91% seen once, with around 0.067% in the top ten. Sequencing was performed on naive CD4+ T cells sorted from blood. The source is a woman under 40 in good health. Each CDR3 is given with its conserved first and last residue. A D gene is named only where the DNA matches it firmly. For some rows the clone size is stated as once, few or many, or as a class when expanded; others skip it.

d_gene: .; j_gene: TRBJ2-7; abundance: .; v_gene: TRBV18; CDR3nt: TGTGCCAGCTCACCCGGCGGCACTTACGAGCAGTACTTC; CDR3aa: CASSPGGTYEQYF
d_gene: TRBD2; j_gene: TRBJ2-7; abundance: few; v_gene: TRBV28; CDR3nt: TGTGCCAGCAGTTCGGACGGGGAGGGGTACTTC; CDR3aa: CASSSDGEGYF
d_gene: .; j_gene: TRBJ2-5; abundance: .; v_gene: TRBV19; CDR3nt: TGTGCCAGTAGTAGGCTAGCGAGGGAGACCCAGTACTTC; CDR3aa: CASSRLARETQYF
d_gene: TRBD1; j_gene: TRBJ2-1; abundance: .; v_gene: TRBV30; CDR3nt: TGTGCCTGGAAATACGGGACAGGGCCGTACAATGAGCAGTTCTTC; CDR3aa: CAWKYGTGPYNEQFF
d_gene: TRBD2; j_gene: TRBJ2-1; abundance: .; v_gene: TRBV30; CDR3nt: TGTGCCTGGAGCGAACTAGCGGAGCAGTTCTTC; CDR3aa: CAWSELAEQFF
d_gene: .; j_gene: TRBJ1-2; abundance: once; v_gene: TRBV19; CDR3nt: TGTGCCAGTTCCGGACAGCTAAACTATGGCTACACCTTC; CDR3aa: CASSGQLNYGYTF
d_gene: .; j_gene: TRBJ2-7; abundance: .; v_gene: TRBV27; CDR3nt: TGTGCCAGCAGTTTATTCGGCAGGGGCCACGAGCAGTACTTC; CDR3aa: CASSLFGRGHEQYF
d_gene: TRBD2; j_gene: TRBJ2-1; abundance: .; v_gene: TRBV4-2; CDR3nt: TGTGCCAGCAGCCTAATTCCCCGGACTAGCGGGAGTTGGGGGATCCACAATGAGCAGTTCTTC; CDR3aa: CASSLIPRTSGSWGIHNEQFF
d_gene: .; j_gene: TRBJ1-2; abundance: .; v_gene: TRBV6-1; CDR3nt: TGTGCCAGCAAATCCGCGGTTGGGTTGTACTATGGCTACACCTTC; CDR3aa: CASKSAVGLYYGYTF
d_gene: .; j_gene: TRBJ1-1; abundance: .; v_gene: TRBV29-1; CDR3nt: TGCAGCGCGTTGAAAGGGGAGGGGAACACTGAAGCTTTCTTT; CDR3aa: CSALKGEGNTEAFF
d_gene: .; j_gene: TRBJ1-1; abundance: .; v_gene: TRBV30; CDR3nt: TGTGCCTGGAGTGTACGGCGGGGATTTCTGAACACTGAAGCTTTCTTT; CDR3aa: CAWSVRRGFLNTEAFF
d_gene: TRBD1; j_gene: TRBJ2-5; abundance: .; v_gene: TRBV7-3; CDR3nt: TGTGCCAGCAGCTCTACAGGGGGGGAGACCCAGTACTTC; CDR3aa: CASSSTGGETQYF
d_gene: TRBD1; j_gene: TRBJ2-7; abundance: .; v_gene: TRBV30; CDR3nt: TGTGCCTGGAGTGCCCCGGGACAGGAGGGCTTCGAGCAGTACTTC; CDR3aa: CAWSAPGQEGFEQYF
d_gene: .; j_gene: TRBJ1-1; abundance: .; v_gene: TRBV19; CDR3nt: TGTGCCAGTAAATCGGGACCGGGAACCTGGAACACTGAAGCTTTCTTT; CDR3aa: CASKSGPGTWNTEAFF
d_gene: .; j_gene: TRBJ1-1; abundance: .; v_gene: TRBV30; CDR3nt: TGTGCCTGGACCCACGGGGCCCAGGGAACGGACACTGAAGCTTTCTTT; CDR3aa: CAWTHGAQGTDTEAFF
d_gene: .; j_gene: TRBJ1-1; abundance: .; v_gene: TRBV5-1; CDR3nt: TGCGCCAGCAGCTTGGGGACGGGGAACACTGAAGCTTTCTTT; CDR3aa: CASSLGTGNTEAFF
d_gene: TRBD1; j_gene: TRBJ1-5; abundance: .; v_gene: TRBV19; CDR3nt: TGTGCCAGTAGGAGAAGGGACAGGGGCGGTCAGCCCCAGCATTTT; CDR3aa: CASRRRDRGGQPQHF
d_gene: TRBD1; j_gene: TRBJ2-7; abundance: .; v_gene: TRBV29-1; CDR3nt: TGCAGCGTTGCGTACACCGGGACAGGGGCCTACGAGCAGTACTTC; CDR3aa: CSVAYTGTGAYEQYF
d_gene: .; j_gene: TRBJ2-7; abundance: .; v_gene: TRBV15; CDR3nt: TGTGCCACCAGCAGAGAACCAGAATCCTCCGAGCAGTACTTC; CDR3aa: CATSREPESSEQYF
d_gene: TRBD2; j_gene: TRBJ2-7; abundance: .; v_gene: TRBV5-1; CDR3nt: TGCGCCAGCAGCTTAGCTAGCGGGAGTTTCTACGAGCAGTACTTC; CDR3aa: CASSLASGSFYEQYF
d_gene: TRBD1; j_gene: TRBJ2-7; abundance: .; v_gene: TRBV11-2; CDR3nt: TGTGCCAGCAGCTTAGACGGACAGGGGTCCGCTCCGTCCTACGAGCAGTACTTC; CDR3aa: CASSLDGQGSAPSYEQYF
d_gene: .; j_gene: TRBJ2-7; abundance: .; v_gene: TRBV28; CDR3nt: TGTGCCATACGGGGAGGGGGTTCGTACGAGCAGTACTTC; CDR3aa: CAIRGGGSYEQYF
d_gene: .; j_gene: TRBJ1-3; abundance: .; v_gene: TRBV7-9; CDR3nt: TGTGCCAGCGGCCAAGACGGCCACATACTTTCGATATATTTT; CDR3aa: CASGQDGHILSIYF
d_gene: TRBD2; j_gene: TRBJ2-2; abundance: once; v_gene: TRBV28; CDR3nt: TGTGCCAGCAGTTCCTCTACCCTAGCGGGTGCTAACACCGGGGAGCTGTTTTTT; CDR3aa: CASSSSTLAGANTGELFF
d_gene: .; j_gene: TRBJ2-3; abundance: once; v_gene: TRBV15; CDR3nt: TGTGCCACCAAACCCAGTCGGGTCACAGATACGCAGTATTTT; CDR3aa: CATKPSRVTDTQYF
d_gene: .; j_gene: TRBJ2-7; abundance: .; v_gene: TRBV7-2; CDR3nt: TGTGCCAGCAGCTTCTTGGGATCCTCCTACGAGCAGTACTTC; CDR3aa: CASSFLGSSYEQYF
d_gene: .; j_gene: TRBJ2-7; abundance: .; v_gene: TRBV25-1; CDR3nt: TGTGCCAGCCGGGCTTACTACGAGCAGTACTTC; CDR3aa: CASRAYYEQYF
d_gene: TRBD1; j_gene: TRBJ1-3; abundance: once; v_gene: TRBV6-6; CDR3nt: TGTGCCAGCAGACCCGACAGGGTGGAGGGAAACACCATATATTTT; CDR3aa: CASRPDRVEGNTIYF